Shown below are 14 T cell receptor beta chains from a single sample sequenced in a study of OX40 agonist ivuxolimab in advanced cancers. The protocol was immunoSEQ multiplex PCR, while the TCRdb copy is restricted to in-frame clones and leaves out a portion. The sample lists tens of thousands of clones, almost 90% occurring once. The sample consisted of CD4+ or CD8+ T cells sorted from blood, taken in a trial of the OX40 agonist ivuxolimab. The receptor source for this set is an adult with an advanced solid tumor such as melanoma, head and neck, liver or kidney cancer.

V usage is TRBV28 and J usage is TRBJ2-1; 8 bases match TRBD2. This CDR3 comprises 15 residues. Germline CDR1 is MDHEN and CDR2 is SYDVKM. The V segment lost 2 bases and the J segment 2 bases; nucleotides outside the gene matches: 2. The CDR3 region is CASSLLSGTYNEQFF. As DNA, the CDR3 is TGTGCCAGCAGTTTACTTAGCGGGACCTACAATGAGCAGTTCTTC.

This chain uses TRBV30 with TRBJ2-3, with D possibly TRBD2 on 6 matching bases. The CDR3 length is 13 residues. Between the trimmed V and J ends, which lost 1 base and 5 bases, there was a span of 10 bases. Per germline, CDR1 GTSNPN and CDR2 SVGIG (reference sequence). Written as DNA, the CDR3 is TGTGCCTGGAGTGCGCGGGGAATAGATACGCAGTATTTT. Protein sequence: CAWSARGIDTQYF.

The rearrangement links TRBV18 to TRBJ1-1; D is uncertain. This CDR3 has 14 residues. Germline V lookup: CDR1 KGHSH, CDR2 LQKENI. V gave up 2 bases and J gave up 1 base, with 8 bases separating them. The CDR3 here is CASSPGSRNTEAFF. In nucleotides, the CDR3 is TGTGCCAGCTCACCAGGGAGCAGGAACACTGAAGCTTTCTTT.

The rearrangement uses TRBV6-6 and TRBJ2-7; TRBD1 agrees at 9 bases. V shed 2 bases and J 0 bases; nucleotides not matched to a gene: 2. The V gene's germline CDR1 is MNHNY and CDR2 SVGAGI (reference sequence). The CDR3 covers 15 residues. The CDR3 spells CASSYDRGDSYEQYF. The DNA of the CDR3 is TGTGCCAGCAGTTACGACAGGGGGGACTCCTACGAGCAGTACTTC.

The V gene is TRBV27, the J gene TRBJ1-5; 8 positions match TRBD1. The CDR3 runs to 15 residues. Germline lookup yields CDR1 MNHEY and CDR2 SMNVEV (reference sequence). Trimming cost V 5 bases and J 2 bases; bases outside gene matches: 5. For the CDR3, the DNA is TGTGCCAGCAGTCCCGAGACAGGGGGCAATCAGCCCCAGCATTTT. Protein sequence: CASSPETGGNQPQHF.

This clone was observed a few times. The chain links TRBV19 to TRBJ1-5; D may be TRBD1 (5 bases). This CDR3 spans 13 amino acids. V lost 4 bases to trimming and J lost 4 bases, with 8 bases between them. Germline V gene data show CDR1 as LNHDA and CDR2 as SQIVND (reference sequence). The CDR3 sequence: CASSTQGNQPQHF. The CDR3 DNA reads TGTGCCAGTAGTACCCAGGGTAATCAGCCCCAGCATTTT.

The chain uses TRBV30 and TRBJ1-4; tentative D call: TRBD1 (5 bases). The germline V and J ends were trimmed by 3 bases and 8 bases, with 19 bases remaining between them. CDR3 length: 15 residues. Germline CDR1 is GTSNPN and CDR2 is SVGIG (reference sequence). In DNA form, the CDR3 reads TGTGCCTGGAGCCGAGCCGGGACCCCCCAAGAAAAACTGTTTTTT. Translating gives CAWSRAGTPQEKLFF.

The V gene is TRBV6-4, the J gene TRBJ1-1; no definite D call. Germline assignment: CDR1 MRHNA and CDR2 SNTAGT. This CDR3 has 13 amino acids. Trimming took 4 bases from V and 0 from J, leaving 6 bases between them. CDR3 sequence: CASSARLNTEAFF. CDR3 nucleotide sequence: TGTGCCAGCAGTGCCCGGTTGAACACTGAAGCTTTCTTT.

V is TRBV28 and J is TRBJ2-5, with D unresolved. V lost 0 bases and J lost 4, with 6 bases in between. The CDR3 is 13 residues long. Germline V lookup: CDR1 MDHEN, CDR2 SYDVKM. CDR3 sequence: CASSLWTGETQYF. CDR3 nucleotide sequence: TGTGCCAGCAGTTTATGGACGGGAGAGACCCAGTACTTC.

This chain connects TRBV19 to TRBJ2-1; 9 bases match TRBD2. CDR1 is LNHDA and CDR2 is SQIVND in the germline V gene (reference sequence). V gave up 3 bases and J gave up 8 bases; unmatched junction bases: 8. The CDR3 extends over 15 amino acids. CDR3 sequence reads: CASSMASGGWYEQFF. CDR3 in DNA: TGTGCCAGTAGTATGGCAAGCGGGGGGTGGTATGAGCAGTTCTTC.

The chain employs TRBV28 and TRBJ1-4; the D is unclear. Per the germline V gene, CDR1 is MDHEN and CDR2 is SYDVKM. CDR3 size: 13 residues. Trimming pared 2 bases from V and 4 bases from J, leaving 5 bases between. The CDR3 region has the DNA TGTGCCAGCAGTTTACCACATAATGAAAAACTGTTTTTT. It yields the protein CASSLPHNEKLFF.

J is TRBJ2-2 and V is TRBV27; TRBD2 agrees at 8 bases. Looked up from germline, CDR1 is MNHEY and CDR2 is SMNVEV (reference sequence). The CDR3 runs to 16 residues. V lost 3 bases to trimming and J lost 3 bases; unmatched junction nucleotides: 6. CDR3 nucleotides: TGTGCCAGCAGTTTGAGGCGGGGGGTACACACCGGGGAGCTGTTTTTT. Protein: CASSLRRGVHTGELFF.

This clone was recorded a few times. The gene calls are TRBV5-3 and TRBJ1-2; 11 nucleotides match TRBD1. TRBV5-3 is an ORF, with its function uncertain. J was trimmed by 1 base and V by 1 base; bases with no gene match: 6. This CDR3 is 17 amino acids long. CDR3 protein: CARSLFRDRGINYGYTF. Here the CDR3 DNA reads TGTGCCAGAAGCTTGTTTCGGGACAGGGGGATTAACTATGGCTACACCTTC.

The genes are TRBV11-2 and TRBJ2-2; 8 nucleotides line up with TRBD1. This CDR3 comprises 16 residues. CDR1 is SGHAT, CDR2 FQNNGV, per germline. After removal of 2 bases from V and 2 bases from J, the junction contained 4 bases not matched to a gene. The CDR3 DNA sequence: TGTGCCAGCAGCTTAAGAGGACAGGGAAACACCGGGGAGCTGTTTTTT. It encodes CASSLRGQGNTGELFF.